The present T cell receptor (beta chain) was sequenced within a study of blood T cell repertoires in COVID-19. Study overall: Some COVID-19 samples were acute and others convalescent; all came from the United States, Italy and Spain.

Per the original data handling: Nucleated cell counts were estimated from reference gene primer amplification. Profiled with immunoSEQ multiplex PCR; TCRdb holds only in-frame clones, not every one. The DNA was the basis for D and trimming; V, J and clone size are from that table. The sample includes 170,000 or so clones, about 80% of them seen just once. This receptor was taken from a man in his sixties or seventies with active or convalescent COVID-19. The specimen sequenced was peripheral blood.

This CDR3 is CASTLLGLAGTGELFF. CDR3 DNA sequence: TGTGCCAGCACCCTACTCGGACTAGCGGGGACCGGGGAGCTGTTTTTT. The chain recombines TRBV11-2 with TRBJ2-2; 12 bases map to TRBD2. Germline lookup yields CDR1 SGHAT and CDR2 FQNNGV. The CDR3 extends over 16 amino acids. V lost 7 bases to trimming and J lost 5 bases; unmatched junction nucleotides: 8.